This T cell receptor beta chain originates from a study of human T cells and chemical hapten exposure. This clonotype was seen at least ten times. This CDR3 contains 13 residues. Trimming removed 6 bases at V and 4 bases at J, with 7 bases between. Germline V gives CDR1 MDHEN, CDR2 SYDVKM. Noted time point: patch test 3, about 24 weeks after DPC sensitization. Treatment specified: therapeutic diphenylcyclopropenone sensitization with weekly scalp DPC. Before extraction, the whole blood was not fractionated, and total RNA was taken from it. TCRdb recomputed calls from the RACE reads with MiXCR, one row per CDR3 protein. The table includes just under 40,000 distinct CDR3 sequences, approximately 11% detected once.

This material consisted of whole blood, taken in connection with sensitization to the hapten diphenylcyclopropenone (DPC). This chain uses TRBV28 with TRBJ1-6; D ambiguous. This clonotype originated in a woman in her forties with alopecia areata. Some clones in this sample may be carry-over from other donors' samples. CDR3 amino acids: CASRVQYNSPLHF. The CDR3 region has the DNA TGTGCCAGCAGAGTGCAGTATAATTCACCCCTCCACTTT.